This TCR beta chain is from a study of blood T cell repertoires in COVID-19. This clone was observed a few times. Per the germline V gene, CDR1 is SNHLY and CDR2 is FYNNEI. The CDR3 has 15 residues. V lost 7 bases, J lost 0 bases, and 8 bases stayed unmatched. Here immunoSEQ multiplex PCR was the method, and the copy in TCRdb shows in-frame clones only, minus some. The sample includes over 200,000 clones, 84% of them seen just once. The material sequenced was PBMCs or T cells enriched from blood (not recorded which). The TCR sequence derives from a woman between 40 and 50 years old who had recovered from COVID-19. The J gene is TRBJ1-1, the V gene TRBV2; 7 bases align to TRBD1. The CDR3 sequence: CASKFPGGMNTEAFF. The CDR3 bases are TGTGCCAGCAAATTCCCAGGGGGTATGAACACTGAAGCTTTCTTT.